This T cell receptor beta chain was sequenced in a study of blood T cells in healthy people across ages. Roughly 9 milliliters of peripheral blood were drawn from each donor. Germline V gives CDR1 LGHNA, CDR2 YSLEER. V was trimmed by 1 base and J by 4 bases, leaving 16 bases between them. This CDR3 has 16 amino acids. A sample-barcoded 5' primer and a J-beta primer mix were used in a second PCR of roughly 7 to 11 cycles. TCRdb used MiXCR to reprocess the 5' RACE reads, holding one entry per CDR3 protein. Of hundreds of thousands of distinct CDR3 sequences listed, roughly 41% were seen once; the top ten hold 20% to 25%. There are a few counts of this clonotype.

The clonotype originates from a woman aged 60-75 years in good health. The chain has TRBV4-3 and TRBJ1-2; no clear D. Sequenced: blood. CDR3 nucleotide sequence: TGCGCCAGCAGCCAAGTCGCCCGACGCGTTTCCTATGGCTACACCTTC. This encodes CASSQVARRVSYGYTF.